This entry describes one TCR beta chain. The antigen is undetermined. This sample stems from a study of cytomegalovirus exposure and HLA in healthy donors. 60 Vbeta and 13 Jbeta primers were used in PCR. The repertoire was sequenced with immunoSEQ multiplex PCR; TCRdb's copy has only in-frame clones and lacks some. The table shows 60,000 to 70,000 clones, with approximately 60% occurring only once. The CDR3 is 15 amino acids. Trimming pared 6 bases from V and 5 bases from J, leaving 19 bases between. Germline lookup yields CDR1 ENHRY and CDR2 SYGVKD. Findings and limits, study-wide: Among TCR beta chains of equal frequency, HLA-associated ones were more clonally expanded in a later analysis. Many donors carried some public TCRs, although rarity characterized most TCR sequences. Cytomegalovirus status, reportedly, was diagnosed with high specificity and sensitivity by the classifier.

There were likely unrecorded immune exposures, though donors were nominally healthy when sampled. The material sequenced was PBMCs. This chain connects TRBV10-3 to TRBJ2-5, with unresolved D. The TCR was taken from a woman between 50 and 59 years old in good health and CMV-seronegative. The CDR3 is CAISRGDPGSETQYF. CDR3 DNA sequence: TGTGCCATCAGCAGAGGAGACCCTGGCTCGGAGACCCAGTACTTC.